The TCR beta chain described here comes from a study of blood T cell repertoires in COVID-19. Study as a whole: Material from acute and convalescent COVID-19 was sourced from the United States, Italy and Spain.

Under the authors' procedure: Estimation of nucleated cell counts relied on the amplification of reference gene primers. Measured with immunoSEQ multiplex PCR; TCRdb has only the in-frame clones, and not every one. The DNA was the basis for D and trimming; V, J and clone size are from that table. Of 330,000 or so clones in the sample, over 75% were seen once. V lost 3 bases, J lost 2 bases, and 8 bases lay in between. Germline CDR1 reads SGHKS; CDR2 reads YYEKEE (reference sequence). CDR3 length: 13 amino acids. V usage is TRBV5-5 and J usage is TRBJ1-2; possible D gene TRBD1, 5 bases. This sequence originates from a woman aged 25 to 39 who had recovered from COVID-19. Sequencing was performed on PBMCs or T cells enriched from blood (not recorded which). Here the CDR3 DNA reads TGTGCCAGCAGCTCGACAGCAAACTATGGCTACACCTTC. This codes for CASSSTANYGYTF.